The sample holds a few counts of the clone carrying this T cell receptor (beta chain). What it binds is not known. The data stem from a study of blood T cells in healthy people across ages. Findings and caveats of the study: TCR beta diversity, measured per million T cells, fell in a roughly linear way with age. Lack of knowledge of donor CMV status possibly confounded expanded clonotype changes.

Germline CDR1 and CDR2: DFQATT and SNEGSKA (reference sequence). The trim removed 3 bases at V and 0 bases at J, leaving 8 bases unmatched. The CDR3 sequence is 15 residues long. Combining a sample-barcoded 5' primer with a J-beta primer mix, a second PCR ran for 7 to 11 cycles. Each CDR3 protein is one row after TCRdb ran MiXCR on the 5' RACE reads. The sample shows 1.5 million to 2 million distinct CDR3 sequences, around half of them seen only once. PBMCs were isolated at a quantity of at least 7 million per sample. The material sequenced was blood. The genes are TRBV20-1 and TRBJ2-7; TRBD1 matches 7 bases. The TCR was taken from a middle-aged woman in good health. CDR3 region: CSASPPRQGSYEQYF. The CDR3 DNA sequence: TGCAGTGCTAGCCCCCCCCGACAGGGCTCCTACGAGCAGTACTTC.